Shown below are 21 T cell receptor beta chains from a single sample sequenced in a study of T cell repertoires in cytomegalovirus infection. Using its own MiXCR run on the reads, TCRdb lists one record per CDR3 protein. Of some 300,000 distinct CDR3 sequences in the sample, roughly an eighth are singletons; the top ten hold about 10%. The sample taken for sequencing was PBMCs. The source of these receptors is a human donor in good health (CMV status not recorded). Some clones in this sample may be carry-over from other donors' samples.

This clonotype was seen more than once but under ten times. The chain recombines TRBV28 with TRBJ2-5; TRBD1 matches 7 bases. Trimming cost V 4 bases and J 7 bases; bases outside gene matches: 12. The germline V gene encodes CDR1 MDHEN and CDR2 SYDVKM. The CDR3 sequence is 15 residues long. This CDR3 is CASSSDRDGRVTQYF. The CDR3 DNA reads TGTGCCAGCAGTTCAGACAGGGATGGTCGAGTGACCCAGTACTTC.

This clonotype occurred a few times. The chain links TRBV28 to TRBJ2-5, with 8 bases identical to TRBD2. V was pared by 3 bases and J by 3 bases, with 12 bases of the junction left unmatched. Per the germline V gene, CDR1 is MDHEN and CDR2 is SYDVKM. This CDR3 has 17 amino acids. The CDR3 is CASSFFAGGWKKETQYF. DNA for the CDR3: TGTGCCAGCAGTTTTTTTGCGGGAGGTTGGAAGAAAGAGACCCAGTACTTC.

This clonotype was detected ten times or more. The chain uses TRBV6-2 or TRBV6-3 and TRBJ2-7; D may be TRBD2 (6 bases). CDR3 length: 18 amino acids. The V and J ends lost 0 bases and 5 bases respectively, with 23 bases between them. CDR1 and CDR2 (germline): MNHEY, SVGEGT. CDR3 sequence (DNA): TGTGCCAGCAGTTACTCGATTCTAGGAGGCGGGAAAGAGCACGAGCAGTACTTC. The encoded protein is CASSYSILGGGKEHEQYF.

As concerns this clonotype: With a much larger clone just one base away, this may be a read error. This chain joins TRBV7-4 and TRBJ2-7; 7 bases line up with TRBD1. The CDR3 length is 14 residues. Germline values: CDR1 SGHVT, CDR2 SQSDAQ. As DNA, the CDR3 is TGTGCCAGCAGCCCCGGGACAGCAACCTACGAGCAGCACTTC. Residues: CASSPGTATYEQHF.

The V and J genes are TRBV4-3 and TRBJ1-5, with TRBD1 identical over 7 bases. In germline, CDR1 is LGHNA, CDR2 YSLEER. V shed 0 bases, J shed 3 bases, and the junction held 5 bases outside the gene matches. The CDR3 is 16 residues long. The DNA of the CDR3 is TGCGCCAGCAGCCAAGATCGCAGGGGGTCCAATCAGCCCCAGCATTTT. This encodes CASSQDRRGSNQPQHF.

This clonotype appeared many times. J is TRBJ2-1 and V is TRBV18; 7 nucleotides line up with TRBD1. Per germline, CDR1 KGHSH and CDR2 LQKENI. Losses at the gene ends were 6 bases for V and 6 bases for J; bases not matched to a gene: 11. The CDR3 runs 15 residues. CDR3 coding DNA: TGTGCCAGCTCCCGTATGGAACAGGGGTTCAATGAGCAGTTCTTC. It encodes CASSRMEQGFNEQFF.

The chain joins TRBV15 to TRBJ2-7; 7 bases align to TRBD2. Per the germline V gene, CDR1 is LNHNV and CDR2 is YYDKDF (reference sequence). V lost 0 bases, J lost 0 bases, and 8 bases stayed unmatched. The CDR3 loop spans 17 amino acids. CDR3 loop: CATSRDRGGGSSYEQYF. As DNA, the CDR3 is TGTGCCACCAGCAGAGATCGGGGCGGGGGAAGCTCCTACGAGCAGTACTTC.

This clonotype was observed a few times. Written as DNA, the CDR3 is TGCAGTGCACAAACTAGCGGTCCCCGCACAGATACGCAGTATTTT. Amino acids: CSAQTSGPRTDTQYF. V and J are TRBV20-1 and TRBJ2-3, with 8 bases lining up with TRBD2. With 6 bases clipped from V and 1 base from J, the junction kept 9 bases outside the gene matches. CDR1 is DFQATT, CDR2 SNEGSKA, per germline (reference sequence). The CDR3 is 15 amino acids.

A note on this clonotype: The conserved final phenylalanine or tryptophan is absent from the CDR3, which likely points to a read error. The CDR3 DNA is TGCAGTGCTAGAGATCTGGTAGCAGGGACCCAGTACCTC. Protein sequence: CSARDLVAGTQYL. The chain uses TRBV20-1 and TRBJ2-5; D gene unclear. Germline V gene data show CDR1 as DFQATT and CDR2 as SNEGSKA (reference sequence). Trimming shortened V by 0 bases and J by 7 bases, and 12 bases separated the two germline ends. The CDR3 covers 13 residues.

This clonotype appeared a few times. This chain connects TRBV19 to TRBJ2-1; 9 nucleotides align to TRBD1. Germline-derived CDR1 and CDR2 are LNHDA and SQIVND (reference sequence). J gave up 4 bases and V 6 bases, and 10 bases lay outside the gene matches. This CDR3 has 16 residues. CDR3 sequence (DNA): TGTGCCAGTAGGCCGTTCGGGACAGGGCCTTACAATGAGCAGTTCTTC. Its protein product is CASRPFGTGPYNEQFF.

This clonotype was seen at least ten times. The chain couples TRBV6-2 or TRBV6-3 to TRBJ2-5; 9 bases align to TRBD2. CDR1 is MNHEY and CDR2 is SVGEGT in the germline V gene. This CDR3 region has 18 residues. Trimming took 5 bases from V and 3 from J; bases not matched to a gene: 16. The CDR3 bases are TGTGCCAGCAGTGAGTGGACGAATGTGCCTAGCGGGAAAGAGACCCAGTACTTC. Translating gives CASSEWTNVPSGKETQYF.

This clonotype has ten or more counts. This chain's CDR3 is CASKTSGRALTGELFF. The CDR3, as DNA: TGTGCCAGTAAAACTAGCGGGAGGGCCTTAACCGGGGAGCTGTTTTTT. The rearrangement joins TRBV6-6 to TRBJ2-2; TRBD2 matches 13 bases. Losses at the gene ends were 9 bases for V and 5 bases for J; bases not matched to a gene: 9. Germline lookup yields CDR1 MNHNY and CDR2 SVGAGI (reference sequence). The CDR3 contains 16 residues.

This clonotype was recorded many times. The chain uses TRBV7-8 and TRBJ1-2, with a weak D call TRBD1 (5 bases). CDR3 size: 14 residues. Germline CDR1 and CDR2: SGHVS and FQNEAQ. Trimming pared 2 bases from V and 6 bases from J, leaving 13 bases between. The CDR3 DNA reads TGTGCCAGCAGCTTACGGGACTCAGGCGATGGCTACACCTTC. It is translated as CASSLRDSGDGYTF.

A note on this clonotype: A much larger clone differs by one base, so this may be a read error. The gene calls are TRBV7-6 and TRBJ1-2; TRBD1 matches at 8 bases. The CDR3 extends over 16 amino acids. The germline gives CDR1 SGHVS, CDR2 FNYEAQ. With V trimmed by 3 bases and J by 5 bases, 11 bases remained unmatched. CDR3 in amino acids: CASSLEPGQGFYGYTF. In DNA form, the CDR3 reads TGTGCCAGCAGCTTGGAACCCGGACAGGGATTTTATGGCTACACCTTC.

This clonotype occurred a few times. The chain joins TRBV28 to TRBJ1-5, with TRBD1 identical over 7 bases. The ends lost 3 bases at V and 4 bases at J; junction bases unmatched: 9. The CDR3 is made up of 16 amino acids. From germline, CDR1 is MDHEN and CDR2 SYDVKM. The CDR3 DNA follows: TGTGCCAGCAGTTTTGGGACGGACAGGCCAAATCAGCCCCAGCATTTT. This encodes CASSFGTDRPNQPQHF.

There are many counts of this clonotype. V and J are TRBV7-8 and TRBJ1-5; D unresolved. Germline CDR1 is SGHVS and CDR2 is FQNEAQ. Trimming pared 0 bases from V and 6 bases from J, leaving 3 bases between. The CDR3 spans 12 residues. CDR3 nucleotide sequence: TGTGCCAGCAGCTTAGCGGGTCAGCCCCAGCATTTT. This sequence encodes CASSLAGQPQHF. The full variable domain, with the rest looked up from reference TRBV7-8 and TRBJ1-5, is GAGVSQSPRYKVAKRGQDVALRCDPISGHVSLFWYQQALGQGPEFLTYFQNEAQLDKSGLPSDRFFAERPEGSVSTLKIQRTQQEDSAVYLCASSLAGQPQHFGDGTRLSIL.

About this clonotype: With a much larger clone just one base away, this may be a read error. The chain combines TRBV5-1 with TRBJ1-1, with a tentative D call TRBD1 (5 bases). The CDR3 has 13 residues. The V gene lost 4 bases and the J gene lost 11 bases, with 18 bases spanning the gap. Germline values: CDR1 SGHRS, CDR2 YFSETQ. CDR3 DNA sequence: TGCGCCAGCAGCAACGGGGCCGAGGGAGAGGCTTTCTTT. This translates into CASSNGAEGEAFF.

As to this clonotype: A read error is possible here, since a much larger clone lies one base away. The gene calls are TRBV7-2 and TRBJ2-2, with D perhaps TRBD1 or TRBD2 (5 bases each). The germline V gene has CDR1 SGHTA and CDR2 FQGNSA. The CDR3 runs to 14 residues. This CDR3 is CASSLQHFTGALFF. The DNA for the CDR3 is TGTGCCAGCAGCTTACAACACTTCACCGGGGCGCTGTTTTTT.

CDR3 sequence (DNA): TGCAGTGCGGTCCAGGGGCTTAGCAATCAGCCCCAGCATTTT. Encoded protein: CSAVQGLSNQPQHF. The V gene is TRBV20-1, the J gene TRBJ1-5, with D tentatively TRBD1 (6 bases). Germline V gene sequence: CDR1 DFQATT, CDR2 SNEGSKA (reference sequence). This CDR3 spans 14 amino acids. V lost 6 bases and J 0 bases, leaving 12 bases between the germline ends.

The rearrangement uses TRBV29-1 and TRBJ1-5; 10 positions match TRBD1. With 3 bases clipped from V and 5 bases from J, the junction kept 1 base outside the gene matches. The CDR3 extends over 13 amino acids. Per the germline V gene, CDR1 is SQVTM and CDR2 is ANQGSEA. The CDR3: CSVETGGDQPQHF. The CDR3, as DNA: TGCAGCGTTGAGACAGGGGGCGATCAGCCCCAGCATTTT.

This clonotype was seen repeatedly, ten times or more. The chain links TRBV12-3 or TRBV12-4 to TRBJ2-3; TRBD2 matches at 8 bases. This CDR3 has 15 residues. The V segment lost 5 bases and the J segment 6 bases; nucleotides outside the gene matches: 10. The CDR3 sequence: CASSPSGLATDTQYF. The CDR3 DNA sequence: TGTGCCAGCAGTCCGAGCGGACTAGCAACTGATACGCAGTATTTT.